The count of the clone carrying this T cell receptor beta chain is one. Antigen specificity is unknown. The data were obtained in a study of cytomegalovirus exposure and HLA in healthy donors. The study's findings and limits: A later analysis found most CMV-associated TCR beta chains apparently HLA-restricted. Roughly uniform sequencing depth across donors was assumed, possibly incorrectly.

The study ran its PCR with 60 Vbeta and 13 Jbeta primers. Authors' methods: An analysis performed later counted roughly 79 million unique TCR beta chains (approximately 11 million of them shared). Measured with immunoSEQ multiplex PCR; TCRdb has only the in-frame clones, and not every one. That table supplies the V and J calls and clone size; D and trimming were determined from the DNA. The sample consists of 180,000 or so clones, 75% to 85% of them appearing once. This CDR3 region has 12 residues. V was cut by 3 bases and J by 12 bases, with 14 bases left in between. The germline gives CDR1 MDHEN, CDR2 SYDVKM.

The J gene is TRBJ1-1, the V gene TRBV28; no clear D gene. Sequencing was performed on PBMCs. This TCR was sampled from a man between 18 and 35 years old in good health and CMV-seronegative. The CDR3 sequence: CASSFPYGSPFF. The CDR3 nucleotides read TGTGCCAGCAGTTTTCCCTACGGGTCACCTTTCTTT.